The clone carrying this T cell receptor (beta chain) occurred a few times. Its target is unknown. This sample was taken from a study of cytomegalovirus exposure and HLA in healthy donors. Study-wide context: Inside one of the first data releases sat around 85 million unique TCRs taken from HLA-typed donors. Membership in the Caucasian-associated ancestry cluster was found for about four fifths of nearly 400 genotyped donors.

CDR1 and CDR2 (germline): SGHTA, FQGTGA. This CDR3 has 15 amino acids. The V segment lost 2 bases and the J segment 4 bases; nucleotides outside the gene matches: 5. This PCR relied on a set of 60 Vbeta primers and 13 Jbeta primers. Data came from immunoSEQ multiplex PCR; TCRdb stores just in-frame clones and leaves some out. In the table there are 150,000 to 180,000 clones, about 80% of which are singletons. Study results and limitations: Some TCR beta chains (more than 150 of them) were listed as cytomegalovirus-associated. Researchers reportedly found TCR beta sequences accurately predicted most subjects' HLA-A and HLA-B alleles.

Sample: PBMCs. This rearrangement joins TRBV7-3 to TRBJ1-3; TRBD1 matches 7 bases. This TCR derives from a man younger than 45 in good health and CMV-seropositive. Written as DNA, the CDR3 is TGTGCCAGCAGCTTAGAACAGGGGAGAGGAAACACCATATATTTT. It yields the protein CASSLEQGRGNTIYF.